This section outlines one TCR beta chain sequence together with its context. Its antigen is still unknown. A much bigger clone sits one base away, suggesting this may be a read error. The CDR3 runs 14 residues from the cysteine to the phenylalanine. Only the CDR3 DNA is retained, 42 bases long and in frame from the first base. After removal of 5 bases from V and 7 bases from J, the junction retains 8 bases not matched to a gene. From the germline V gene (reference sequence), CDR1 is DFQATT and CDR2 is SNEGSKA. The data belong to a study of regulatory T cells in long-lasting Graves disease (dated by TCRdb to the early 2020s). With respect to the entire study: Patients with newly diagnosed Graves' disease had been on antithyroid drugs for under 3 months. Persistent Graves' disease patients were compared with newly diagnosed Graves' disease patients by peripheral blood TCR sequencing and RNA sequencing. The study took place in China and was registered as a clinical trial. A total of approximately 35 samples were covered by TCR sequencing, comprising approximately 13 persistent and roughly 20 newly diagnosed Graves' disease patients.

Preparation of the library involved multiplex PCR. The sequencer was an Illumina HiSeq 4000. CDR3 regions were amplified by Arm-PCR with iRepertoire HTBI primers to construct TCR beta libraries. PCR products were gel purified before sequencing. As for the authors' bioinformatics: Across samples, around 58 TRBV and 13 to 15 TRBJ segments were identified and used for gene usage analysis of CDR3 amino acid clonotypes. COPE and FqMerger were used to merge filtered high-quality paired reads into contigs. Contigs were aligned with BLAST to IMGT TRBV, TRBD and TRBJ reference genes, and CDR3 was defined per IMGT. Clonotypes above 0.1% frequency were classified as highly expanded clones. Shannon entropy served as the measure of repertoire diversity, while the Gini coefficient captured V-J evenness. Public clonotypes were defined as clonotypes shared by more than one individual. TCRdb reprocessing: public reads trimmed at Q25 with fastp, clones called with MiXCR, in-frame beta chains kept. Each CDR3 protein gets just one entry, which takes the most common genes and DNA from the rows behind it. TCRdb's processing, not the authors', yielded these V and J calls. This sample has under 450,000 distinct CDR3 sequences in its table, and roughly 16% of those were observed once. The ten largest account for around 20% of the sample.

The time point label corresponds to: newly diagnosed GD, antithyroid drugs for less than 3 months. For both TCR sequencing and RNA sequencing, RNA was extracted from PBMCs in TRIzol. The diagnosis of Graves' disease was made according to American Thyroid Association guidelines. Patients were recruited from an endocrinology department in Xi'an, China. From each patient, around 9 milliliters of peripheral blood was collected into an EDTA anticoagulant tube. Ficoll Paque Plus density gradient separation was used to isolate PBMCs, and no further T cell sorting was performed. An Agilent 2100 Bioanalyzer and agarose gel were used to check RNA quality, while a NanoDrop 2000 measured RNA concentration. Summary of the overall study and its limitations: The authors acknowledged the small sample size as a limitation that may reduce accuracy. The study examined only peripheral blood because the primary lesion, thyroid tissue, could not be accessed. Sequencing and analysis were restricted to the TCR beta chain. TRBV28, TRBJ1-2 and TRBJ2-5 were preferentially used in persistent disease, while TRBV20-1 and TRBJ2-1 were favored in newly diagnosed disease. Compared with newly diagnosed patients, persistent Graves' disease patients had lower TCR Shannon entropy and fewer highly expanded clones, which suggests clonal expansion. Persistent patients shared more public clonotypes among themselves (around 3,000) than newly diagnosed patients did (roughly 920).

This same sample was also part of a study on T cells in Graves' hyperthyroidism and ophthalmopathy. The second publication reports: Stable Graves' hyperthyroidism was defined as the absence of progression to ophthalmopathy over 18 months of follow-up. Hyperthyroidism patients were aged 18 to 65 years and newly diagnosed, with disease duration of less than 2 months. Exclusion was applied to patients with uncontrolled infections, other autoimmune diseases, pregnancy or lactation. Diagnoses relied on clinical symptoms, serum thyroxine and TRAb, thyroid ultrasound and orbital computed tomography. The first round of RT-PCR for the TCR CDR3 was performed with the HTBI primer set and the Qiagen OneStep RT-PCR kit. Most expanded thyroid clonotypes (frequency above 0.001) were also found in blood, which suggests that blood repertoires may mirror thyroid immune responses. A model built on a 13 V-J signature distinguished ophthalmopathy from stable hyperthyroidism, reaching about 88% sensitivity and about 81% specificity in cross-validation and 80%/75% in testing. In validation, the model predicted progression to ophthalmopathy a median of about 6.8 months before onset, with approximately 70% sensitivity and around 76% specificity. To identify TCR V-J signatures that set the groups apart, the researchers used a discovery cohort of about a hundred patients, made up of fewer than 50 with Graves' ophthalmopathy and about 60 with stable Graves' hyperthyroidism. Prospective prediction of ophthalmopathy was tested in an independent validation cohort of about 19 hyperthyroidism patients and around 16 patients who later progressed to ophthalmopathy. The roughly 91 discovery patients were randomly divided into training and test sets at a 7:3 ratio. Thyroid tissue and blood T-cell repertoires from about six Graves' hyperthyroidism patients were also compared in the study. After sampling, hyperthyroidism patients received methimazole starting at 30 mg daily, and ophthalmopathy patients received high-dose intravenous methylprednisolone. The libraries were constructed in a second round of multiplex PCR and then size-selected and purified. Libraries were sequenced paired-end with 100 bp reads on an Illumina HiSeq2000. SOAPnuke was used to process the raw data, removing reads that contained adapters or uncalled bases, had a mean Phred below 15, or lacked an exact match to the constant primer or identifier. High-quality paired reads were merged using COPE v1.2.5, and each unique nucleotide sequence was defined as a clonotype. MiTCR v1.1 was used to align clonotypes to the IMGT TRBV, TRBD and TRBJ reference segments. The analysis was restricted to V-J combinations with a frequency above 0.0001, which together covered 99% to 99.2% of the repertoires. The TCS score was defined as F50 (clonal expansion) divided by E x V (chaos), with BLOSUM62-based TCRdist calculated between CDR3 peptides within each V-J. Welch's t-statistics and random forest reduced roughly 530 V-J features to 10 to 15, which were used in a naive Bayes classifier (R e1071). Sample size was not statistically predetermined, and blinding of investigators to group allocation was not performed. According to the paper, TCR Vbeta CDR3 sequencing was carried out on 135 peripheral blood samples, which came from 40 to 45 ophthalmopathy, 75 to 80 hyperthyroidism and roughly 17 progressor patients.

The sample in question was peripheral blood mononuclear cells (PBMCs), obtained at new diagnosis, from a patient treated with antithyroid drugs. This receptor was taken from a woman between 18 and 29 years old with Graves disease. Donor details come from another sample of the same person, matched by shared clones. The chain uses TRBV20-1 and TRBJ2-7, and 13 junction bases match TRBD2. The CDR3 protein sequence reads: CSAGTSGRAFEQYF. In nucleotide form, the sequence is TGCAGTGCTGGCACTAGCGGGAGGGCCTTTGAGCAGTACTTC.